This T cell receptor (beta chain) came from a study of blood T cell repertoires in COVID-19. For the study at large: Acute-phase and convalescent COVID-19 samples originated in the United States, Italy and Spain.

Method: immunoSEQ multiplex PCR; TCRdb's copy keeps in-frame clones and lacks some. Among approximately 210,000 clones listed, roughly 94% were seen once. V dropped 6 bases and J dropped 4 bases, with 7 bases sitting between them. This CDR3 has 12 amino acids. Germline V gives CDR1 MNHEY, CDR2 SVGAGI. The genes are TRBV6-5 and TRBJ1-5; no clear D. Source material: peripheral blood. The receptor's source is a man between 25 and 39 years old with acute or convalescent COVID-19. CDR3 coding DNA: TGTGCCAGCAGACCAGTTAATCAGCCCCAGCATTTT. It translates to CASRPVNQPQHF.